Listed below are T cell receptor beta chains from one sample, sequenced in a study of blood T cell repertoires in COVID-19. Profiled with immunoSEQ multiplex PCR; TCRdb holds only in-frame clones, not every one. The data hold a few hundred thousand clones, with 80% to 85% observed a single time. The sample was peripheral blood. The receptors were sampled from a human donor in a cohort sampled during active COVID-19. Each CDR3 is given with its conserved first and last residue. The D gene is left open where the match is weak. A row's size may be missing; if present it is once, few, many or a size class.

length: 11
V: TRBV2
size: few
D: TRBD2
J: TRBJ2-5
DNA: TGTGCCAGCAGGGGAGGGGAGACCCAGTACTTC
CDR3: CASRGGETQYF

length: 15
V: TRBV7-2
size: -
D: -
J: TRBJ1-3
DNA: TGTGCCAGCAGCTTAGTTGGAGGTCCAGGAAACACCATATATTTT
CDR3: CASSLVGGPGNTIYF

length: 17
V: TRBV4-1
size: -
D: TRBD2
J: TRBJ2-7
DNA: TGCGCCAGCAGCCAAGATGCCGGACTAGCCTTAGCCTACGAGCAGTACTTC
CDR3: CASSQDAGLALAYEQYF

length: 17
V: TRBV28
size: -
D: TRBD2
J: TRBJ2-3
DNA: TGTGCCAGCAGCGCCGGACTAGCGGGACCTAGCACAGATACGCAGTATTTT
CDR3: CASSAGLAGPSTDTQYF

length: 15
V: TRBV4-2
size: -
D: TRBD2
J: TRBJ2-7
DNA: TGTGCCAGCAGCCAAGGTAGCGGGAGCTCCTACGAGCAGTACTTC
CDR3: CASSQGSGSSYEQYF

length: 15
V: TRBV5-4
size: -
D: TRBD1
J: TRBJ1-6
DNA: TGTGCCAGCAGCCTTCCGGGACAGTTAAATTCACCCCTCCACTTT
CDR3: CASSLPGQLNSPLHF

length: 16
V: TRBV5-6
size: -
D: -
J: TRBJ1-2
DNA: TGTGCCAGCAGCTTGGCGGATACAGGGACTAACTATGGCTACACCTTC
CDR3: CASSLADTGTNYGYTF

length: 17
V: TRBV9
size: -
D: TRBD2
J: TRBJ2-1
DNA: TGTGCCAGCAGCGTAGTGGGAGGTAGCGGGACTTACAATGAGCAGTTCTTC
CDR3: CASSVVGGSGTYNEQFF

length: 13
V: TRBV12-3/TRBV12-4
size: -
D: TRBD1
J: TRBJ1-5
DNA: TGTGCCAGCAGTTCTTCAGGGGGACAGCCCCAGCATTTT
CDR3: CASSSSGGQPQHF

length: 14
V: TRBV14
size: -
D: -
J: TRBJ1-1
DNA: TGTGCCAGCAGCCAAGTGGCAGGGGACCCTGAAGCTTTCTTT
CDR3: CASSQVAGDPEAFF

length: 16
V: TRBV6-4
size: -
D: -
J: TRBJ1-2
DNA: TGTGCCAGCAGTGACTCGCCGTACAGGGAAAAGTATGGCTACACCTTC
CDR3: CASSDSPYREKYGYTF

length: 14
V: TRBV27
size: -
D: -
J: TRBJ2-5
DNA: TGTGCCAGCAGTGATCGGACTACTCAAGAGACCCAGTACTTC
CDR3: CASSDRTTQETQYF

length: 15
V: TRBV4-3
size: -
D: -
J: TRBJ1-6
DNA: TGCGCCAGCAGCCAAGTCGAACTCCTTAATTCACCCCTCCACTTT
CDR3: CASSQVELLNSPLHF

length: 14
V: TRBV6-5
size: -
D: TRBD1
J: TRBJ1-3
DNA: TGTGCCAGTCTGGACAGGGGAAGAGGAAACACCATATATTTT
CDR3: CASLDRGRGNTIYF

length: 17
V: TRBV9
size: -
D: -
J: TRBJ1-3
DNA: TGTGCCAGCAGCGTAGCTACGAGCAGGGATTCTGGAAACACCATATATTTT
CDR3: CASSVATSRDSGNTIYF

length: 17
V: TRBV19
size: -
D: TRBD2
J: TRBJ2-2
DNA: TGTGCCAGTAGAAGGACTAGCGGGCTAGAGAACACCGGGGAGCTGTTTTTT
CDR3: CASRRTSGLENTGELFF

length: 18
V: TRBV28
size: once
D: TRBD2
J: TRBJ2-1
DNA: TGTGCCAGCAAGCCCAGAAAAACCGGGACTAGGATCTACAATGAGCAGTTCTTC
CDR3: CASKPRKTGTRIYNEQFF

length: 16
V: TRBV5-4
size: -
D: -
J: TRBJ2-7
DNA: TGTGCCAGCAGCAGGGTTCTGGACTATTACTCCTACGAGCAGTACTTC
CDR3: CASSRVLDYYSYEQYF

length: 17
V: TRBV19
size: -
D: TRBD2
J: TRBJ2-6
DNA: TGTGCCAGTAGAAAGACTAGCGGGGGCTCTGGGGCCAACGTCCTGACTTTC
CDR3: CASRKTSGGSGANVLTF

length: 15
V: TRBV28
size: -
D: -
J: TRBJ2-5
DNA: TGTGCCAGCAGGTACGGCGCGGGGAACCAAGAGACCCAGTACTTC
CDR3: CASRYGAGNQETQYF

length: 13
V: TRBV28
size: -
D: -
J: TRBJ2-7
DNA: TGTGCCAGCAGTCCAACTAGTCCCTACGAGCAGTACTTC
CDR3: CASSPTSPYEQYF

length: 17
V: TRBV21-1
size: -
D: -
J: TRBJ2-1
DNA: TGTGCCAGCAGAAAAGAGAGGGGCGGGAGGACATACAATGAGCAGTTCTTC
CDR3: CASRKERGGRTYNEQFF